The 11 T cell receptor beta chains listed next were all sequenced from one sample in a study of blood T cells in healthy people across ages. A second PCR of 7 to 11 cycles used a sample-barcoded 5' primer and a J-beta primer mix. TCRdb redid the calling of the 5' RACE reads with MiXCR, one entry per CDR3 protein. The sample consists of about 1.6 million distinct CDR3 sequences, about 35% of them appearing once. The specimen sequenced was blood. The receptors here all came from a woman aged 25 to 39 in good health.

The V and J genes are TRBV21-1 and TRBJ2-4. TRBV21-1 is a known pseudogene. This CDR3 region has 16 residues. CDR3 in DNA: TGTGCCCGCAGCATCCGACGGTCGCTAGCCAAAAACATTCAGTACTTC. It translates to CARSIRRSLAKNIQYF.

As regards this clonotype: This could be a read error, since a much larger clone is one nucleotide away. The CDR3 loop reads CSVHPPLAGTYEQYF. The DNA for the CDR3 is TGCAGTGTCCACCCCCCGCTAGCGGGGACCTACGAGCAGTACTTC. The V and J genes are TRBV20-1 and TRBJ2-7, with TRBD2 matching over 9 bases. The CDR3 consists of 15 residues. Germline CDR1 reads DFQATT; CDR2 reads SNEGSKA (reference sequence). After removal of 7 bases from V and 2 bases from J, the junction contained 12 bases not matched to a gene.

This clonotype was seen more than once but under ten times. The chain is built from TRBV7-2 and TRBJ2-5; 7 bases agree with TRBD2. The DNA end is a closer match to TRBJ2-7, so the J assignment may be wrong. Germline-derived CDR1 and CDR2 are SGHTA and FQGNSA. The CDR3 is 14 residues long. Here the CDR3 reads CASSPAGSAYEQYF. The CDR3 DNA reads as TGTGCCAGCAGCCCAGCGGGGTCGGCGTACGAGCAGTACTTC.

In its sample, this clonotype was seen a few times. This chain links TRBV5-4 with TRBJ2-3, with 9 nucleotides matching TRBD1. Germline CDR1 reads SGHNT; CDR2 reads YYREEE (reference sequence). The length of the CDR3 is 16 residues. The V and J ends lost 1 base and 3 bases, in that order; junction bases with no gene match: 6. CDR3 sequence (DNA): TGTGCCAGCAGCTTGCCGGGACAGGGATTGACAGATACGCAGTATTTT. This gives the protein CASSLPGQGLTDTQYF.

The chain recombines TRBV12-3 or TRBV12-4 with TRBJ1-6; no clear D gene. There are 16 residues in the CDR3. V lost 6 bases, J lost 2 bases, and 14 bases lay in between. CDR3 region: CASSLGGMAYNSPLHF. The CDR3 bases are TGTGCCAGCAGCCTGGGAGGGATGGCCTATAATTCACCCCTCCACTTT.

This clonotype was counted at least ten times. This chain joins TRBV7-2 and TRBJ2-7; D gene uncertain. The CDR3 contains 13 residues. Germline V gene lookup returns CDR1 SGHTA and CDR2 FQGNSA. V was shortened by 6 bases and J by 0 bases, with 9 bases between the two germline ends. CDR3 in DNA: TGTGCCAGCAGTTTGTCTAGCTCCTACGAGCAGTACTTC. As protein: CASSLSSSYEQYF.

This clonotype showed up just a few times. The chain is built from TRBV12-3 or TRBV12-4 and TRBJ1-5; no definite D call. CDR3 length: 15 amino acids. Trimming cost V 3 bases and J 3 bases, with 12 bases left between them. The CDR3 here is CASSFERTDNQPQHF. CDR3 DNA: TGTGCCAGCAGTTTCGAGAGAACCGACAATCAGCCCCAGCATTTT.

CDR3: CATLTGGSPEAFF. CDR3 nucleotides: TGTGCCACCCTGACAGGGGGCTCCCCTGAAGCTTTCTTT. The gene calls are TRBV2 and TRBJ1-1, with 10 bases identical to TRBD1. Germline CDR1 is SNHLY and CDR2 is FYNNEI. With 10 bases clipped from V and 6 bases from J, the junction kept 8 bases outside the gene matches. This CDR3 comprises 13 residues.

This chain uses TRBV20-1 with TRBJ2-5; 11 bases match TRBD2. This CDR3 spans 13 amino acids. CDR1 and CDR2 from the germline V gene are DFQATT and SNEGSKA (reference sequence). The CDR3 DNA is TGCAGGCTAGCGGGAGGCTCCGAAGAGACCCAGTACTTC. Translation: CRLAGGSEETQYF.

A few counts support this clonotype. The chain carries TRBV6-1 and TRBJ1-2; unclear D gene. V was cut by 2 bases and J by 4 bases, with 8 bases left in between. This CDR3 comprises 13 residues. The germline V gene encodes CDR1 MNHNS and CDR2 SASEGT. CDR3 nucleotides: TGTGCCAGCAGTGAAATAAGACTCTATGGCTACACCTTC. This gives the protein CASSEIRLYGYTF.

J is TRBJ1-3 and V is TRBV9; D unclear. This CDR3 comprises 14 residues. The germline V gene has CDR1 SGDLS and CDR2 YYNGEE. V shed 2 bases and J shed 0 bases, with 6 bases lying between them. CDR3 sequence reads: CASSVTDSGNTIYF. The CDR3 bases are TGTGCCAGCAGCGTTACAGACTCTGGAAACACCATATATTTT.